This T cell receptor (beta chain) was captured in a study of blood T cells in healthy people across ages. J gave up 7 bases and V 3 bases, and 8 bases lay outside the gene matches. Germline CDR1 and CDR2: SEHNR and FQNEAQ (reference sequence). This CDR3 region has 15 residues. With a J-beta primer mix and a sample-barcoded 5' primer, a second PCR ran 7 to 11 cycles. Each CDR3 protein is one row after TCRdb ran MiXCR on the 5' RACE reads. This sample yields a few hundred thousand distinct CDR3 sequences, of which approximately 26% are seen a single time; 3% to 4% belongs to the top ten. These same records also appear under a second study, on T cells of mothers and their children.

The V and J genes are TRBV7-9 and TRBJ2-2; 7 positions agree with TRBD1. The material sequenced was blood. The sequence was collected from a boy aged 2 to 10 in good health. The CDR3 DNA is TGTGCCAGCAGCTTTACAGGGGATATTGGCGGGGAGCTGTTTTTT. Amino acid sequence: CASSFTGDIGGELFF.